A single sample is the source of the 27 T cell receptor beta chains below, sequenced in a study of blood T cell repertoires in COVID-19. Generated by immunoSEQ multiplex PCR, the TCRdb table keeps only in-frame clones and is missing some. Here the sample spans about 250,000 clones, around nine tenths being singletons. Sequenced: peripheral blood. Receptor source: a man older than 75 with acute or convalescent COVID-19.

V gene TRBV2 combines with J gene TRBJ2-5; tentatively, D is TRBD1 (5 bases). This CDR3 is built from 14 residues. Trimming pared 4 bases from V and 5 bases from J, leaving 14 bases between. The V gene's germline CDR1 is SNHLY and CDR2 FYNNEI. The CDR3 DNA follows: TGTGCCAGCAGTGTTCAGGGTAGGCGGGAGACCCAGTACTTC. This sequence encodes CASSVQGRRETQYF.

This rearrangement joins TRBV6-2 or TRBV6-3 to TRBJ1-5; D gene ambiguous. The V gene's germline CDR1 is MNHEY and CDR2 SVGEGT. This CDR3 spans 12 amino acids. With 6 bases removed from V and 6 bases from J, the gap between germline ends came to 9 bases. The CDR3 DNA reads TGTGCCAGCAGCTCCTCGGTTCAGCCCCAGCATTTT. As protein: CASSSSVQPQHF.

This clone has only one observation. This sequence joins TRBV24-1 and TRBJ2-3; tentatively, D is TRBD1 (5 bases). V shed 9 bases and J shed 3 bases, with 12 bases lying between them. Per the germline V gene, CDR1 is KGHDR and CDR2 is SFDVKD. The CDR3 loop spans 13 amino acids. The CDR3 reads CATDSPTTDTQYF. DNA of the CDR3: TGTGCCACCGACAGTCCTACGACAGATACGCAGTATTTT.

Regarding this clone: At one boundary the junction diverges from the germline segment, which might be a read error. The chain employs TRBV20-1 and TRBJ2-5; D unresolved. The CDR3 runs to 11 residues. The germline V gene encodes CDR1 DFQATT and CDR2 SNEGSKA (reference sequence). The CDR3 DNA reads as TGCAGTGCTAGAGCACGAGAGGCCCAGTACTTC. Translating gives CSARAREAQYF.

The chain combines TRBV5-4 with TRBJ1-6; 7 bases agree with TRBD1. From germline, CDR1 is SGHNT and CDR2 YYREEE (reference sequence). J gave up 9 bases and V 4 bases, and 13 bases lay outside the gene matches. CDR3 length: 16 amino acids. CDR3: CASSSLYRGRGSPLHF. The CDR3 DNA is TGTGCCAGCAGCAGCCTTTACAGGGGACGGGGTTCACCCCTCCACTTT.

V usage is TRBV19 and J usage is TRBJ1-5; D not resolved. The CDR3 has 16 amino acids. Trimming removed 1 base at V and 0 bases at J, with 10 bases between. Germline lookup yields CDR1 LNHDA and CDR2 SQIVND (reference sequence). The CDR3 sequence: CASSIAQRYSNQPQHF. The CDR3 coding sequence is TGTGCCAGTAGTATAGCACAGAGATATAGCAATCAGCCCCAGCATTTT.

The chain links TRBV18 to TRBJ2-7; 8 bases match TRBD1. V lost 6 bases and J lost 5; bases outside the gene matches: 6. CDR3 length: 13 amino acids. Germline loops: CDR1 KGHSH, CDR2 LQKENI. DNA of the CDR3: TGTGCCAGCTCTCAACAGGGGGGCGACGAGCAGTACTTC. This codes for CASSQQGGDEQYF.

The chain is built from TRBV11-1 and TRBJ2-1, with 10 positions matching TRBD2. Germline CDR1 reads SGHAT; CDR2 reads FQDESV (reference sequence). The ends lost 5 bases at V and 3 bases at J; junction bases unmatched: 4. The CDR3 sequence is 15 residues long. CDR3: CASSLRLAGYNEQFF. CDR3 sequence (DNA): TGTGCCAGCAGCCTCAGACTAGCGGGCTACAATGAGCAGTTCTTC. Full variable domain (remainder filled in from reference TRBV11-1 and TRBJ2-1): EAEVAQSPRYKITEKSQAVAFWCDPISGHATLYWYRQILGQGPELLVQFQDESVVDDSQLPKDRFSAERLKGVDSTLKIQPAELGDSAMYLCASSLRLAGYNEQFFGPGTRLTVL.

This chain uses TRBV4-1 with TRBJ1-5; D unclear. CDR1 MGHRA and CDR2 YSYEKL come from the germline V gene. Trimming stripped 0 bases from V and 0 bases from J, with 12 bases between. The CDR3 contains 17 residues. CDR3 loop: CASSQDGQSYSNQPQHF. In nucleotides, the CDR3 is TGCGCCAGCAGCCAAGATGGTCAGTCATATAGCAATCAGCCCCAGCATTTT.

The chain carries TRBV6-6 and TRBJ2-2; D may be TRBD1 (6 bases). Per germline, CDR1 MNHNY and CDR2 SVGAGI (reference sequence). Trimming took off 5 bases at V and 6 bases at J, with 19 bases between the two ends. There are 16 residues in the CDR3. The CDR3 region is CASSLSGVKGAGELFF. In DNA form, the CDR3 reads TGTGCCAGCAGTCTGAGTGGGGTAAAGGGGGCCGGGGAGCTGTTTTTT.

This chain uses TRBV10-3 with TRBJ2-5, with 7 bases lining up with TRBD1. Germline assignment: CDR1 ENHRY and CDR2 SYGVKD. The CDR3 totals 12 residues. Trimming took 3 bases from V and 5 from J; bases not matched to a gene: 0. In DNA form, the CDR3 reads TGTGCCATCAGTGACAGGGGGGAGACCCAGTACTTC. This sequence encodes CAISDRGETQYF.

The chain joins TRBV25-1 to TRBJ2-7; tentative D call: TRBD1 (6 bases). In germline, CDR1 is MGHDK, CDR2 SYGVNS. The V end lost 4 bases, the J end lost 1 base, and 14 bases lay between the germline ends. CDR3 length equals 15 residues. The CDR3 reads CASSARQENSYEQYF. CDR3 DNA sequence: TGTGCCAGCAGTGCCAGACAGGAGAATTCCTACGAGCAGTACTTC.

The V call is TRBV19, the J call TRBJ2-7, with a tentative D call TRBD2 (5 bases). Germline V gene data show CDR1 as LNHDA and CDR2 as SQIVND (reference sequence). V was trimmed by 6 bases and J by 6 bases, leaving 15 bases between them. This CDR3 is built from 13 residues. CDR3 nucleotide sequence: TGTGCCAGTAGGCAGGACTCAACGGCCGAGCAGTACTTC. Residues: CASRQDSTAEQYF.

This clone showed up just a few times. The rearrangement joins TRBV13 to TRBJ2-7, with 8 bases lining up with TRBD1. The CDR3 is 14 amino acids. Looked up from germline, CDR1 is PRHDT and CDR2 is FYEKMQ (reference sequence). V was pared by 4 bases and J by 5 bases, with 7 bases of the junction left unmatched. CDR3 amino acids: CASSSRQGFHEQYF. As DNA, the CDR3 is TGTGCCAGCAGCTCCAGACAGGGGTTCCACGAGCAGTACTTC.

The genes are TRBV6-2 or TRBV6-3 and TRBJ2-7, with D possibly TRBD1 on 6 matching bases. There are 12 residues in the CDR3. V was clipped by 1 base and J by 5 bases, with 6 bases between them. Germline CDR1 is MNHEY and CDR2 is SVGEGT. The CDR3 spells CASSYYRDEQYF. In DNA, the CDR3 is TGTGCCAGCAGTTACTACAGGGACGAGCAGTACTTC.

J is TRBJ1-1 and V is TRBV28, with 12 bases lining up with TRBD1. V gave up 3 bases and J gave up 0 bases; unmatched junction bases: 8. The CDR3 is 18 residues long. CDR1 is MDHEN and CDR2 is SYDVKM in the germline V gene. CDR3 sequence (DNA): TGTGCCAGCAGTTTTGGGACAGGGGGCGGGGGGATGAACACTGAAGCTTTCTTT. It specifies CASSFGTGGGGMNTEAFF.

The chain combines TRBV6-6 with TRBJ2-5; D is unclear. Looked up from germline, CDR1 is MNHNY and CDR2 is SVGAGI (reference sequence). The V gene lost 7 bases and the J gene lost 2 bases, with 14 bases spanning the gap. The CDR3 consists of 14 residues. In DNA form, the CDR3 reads TGTGCCAGCATCCAAGGAGCTCCTCAAGAGACCCAGTACTTC. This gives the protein CASIQGAPQETQYF.

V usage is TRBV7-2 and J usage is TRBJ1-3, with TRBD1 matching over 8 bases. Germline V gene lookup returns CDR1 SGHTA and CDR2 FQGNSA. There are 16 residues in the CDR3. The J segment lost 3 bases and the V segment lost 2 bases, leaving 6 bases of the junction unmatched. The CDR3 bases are TGTGCCAGCAGCTTAATGCCAGGGGGCCTTGGAAACACCATATATTTT. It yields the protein CASSLMPGGLGNTIYF.

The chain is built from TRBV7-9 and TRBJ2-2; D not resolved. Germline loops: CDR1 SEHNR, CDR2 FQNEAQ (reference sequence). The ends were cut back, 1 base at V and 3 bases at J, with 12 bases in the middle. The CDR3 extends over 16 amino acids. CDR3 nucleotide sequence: TGTGCCAGCAGCTTAGTAGAGGCCTTAGACACCGGGGAGCTGTTTTTT. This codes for CASSLVEALDTGELFF.

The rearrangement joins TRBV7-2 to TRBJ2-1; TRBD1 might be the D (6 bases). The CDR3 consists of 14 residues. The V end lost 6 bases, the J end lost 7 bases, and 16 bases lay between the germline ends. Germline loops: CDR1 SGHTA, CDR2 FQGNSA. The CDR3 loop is CASSSMIQGNEQFF. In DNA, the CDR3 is TGTGCCAGCAGTTCAATGATACAGGGTAATGAGCAGTTCTTC. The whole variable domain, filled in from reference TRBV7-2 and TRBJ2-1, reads GAGVSQSPSNKVTEKGKDVELRCDPISGHTALYWYRQSLGQGLEFLIYFQGNSAPDKSGLPSDRFSAERTGGSVSTLTIQRTQQEDSAVYLCASSSMIQGNEQFFGPGTRLTVL.

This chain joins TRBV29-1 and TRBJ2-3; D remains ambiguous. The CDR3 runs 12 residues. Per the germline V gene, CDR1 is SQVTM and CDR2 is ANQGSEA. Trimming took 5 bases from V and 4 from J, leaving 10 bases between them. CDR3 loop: CSVIPGSDTQYF. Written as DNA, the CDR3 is TGCAGCGTTATTCCGGGTTCAGATACGCAGTATTTT.

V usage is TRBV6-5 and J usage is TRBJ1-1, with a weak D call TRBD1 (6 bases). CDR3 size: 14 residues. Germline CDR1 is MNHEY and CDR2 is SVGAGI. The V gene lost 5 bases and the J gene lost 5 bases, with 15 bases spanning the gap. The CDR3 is CASSINFQGTEAFF. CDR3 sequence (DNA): TGTGCCAGCAGTATTAATTTTCAGGGGACTGAAGCTTTCTTT.

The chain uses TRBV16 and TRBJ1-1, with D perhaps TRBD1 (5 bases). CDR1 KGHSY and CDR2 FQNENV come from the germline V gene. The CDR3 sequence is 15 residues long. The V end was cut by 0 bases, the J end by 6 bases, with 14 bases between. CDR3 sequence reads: CASSQSRQGIAEAFF. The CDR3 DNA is TGTGCCAGCAGCCAATCGAGGCAGGGAATCGCTGAAGCTTTCTTT.

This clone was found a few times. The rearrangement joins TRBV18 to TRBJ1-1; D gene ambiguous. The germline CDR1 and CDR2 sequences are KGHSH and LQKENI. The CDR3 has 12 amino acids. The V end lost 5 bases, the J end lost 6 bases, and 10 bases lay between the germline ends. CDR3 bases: TGTGCCAGCTCAGATCAGATGGCTGAAGCTTTCTTT. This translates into CASSDQMAEAFF.

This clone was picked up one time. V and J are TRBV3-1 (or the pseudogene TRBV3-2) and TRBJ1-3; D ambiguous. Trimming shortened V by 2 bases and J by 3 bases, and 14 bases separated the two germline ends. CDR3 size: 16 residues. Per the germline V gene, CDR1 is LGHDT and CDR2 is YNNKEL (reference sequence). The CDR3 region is CASSQRVGSIGNTIYF. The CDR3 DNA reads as TGTGCCAGCAGCCAACGGGTGGGTTCGATTGGAAACACCATATATTTT.

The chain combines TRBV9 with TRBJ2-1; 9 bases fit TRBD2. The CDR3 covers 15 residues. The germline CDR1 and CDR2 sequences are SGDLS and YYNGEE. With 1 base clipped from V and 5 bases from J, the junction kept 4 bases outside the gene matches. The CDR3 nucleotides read TGTGCCAGCAGCGTACGGACTAGCGCCGACAATGAGCAGTTCTTC. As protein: CASSVRTSADNEQFF.

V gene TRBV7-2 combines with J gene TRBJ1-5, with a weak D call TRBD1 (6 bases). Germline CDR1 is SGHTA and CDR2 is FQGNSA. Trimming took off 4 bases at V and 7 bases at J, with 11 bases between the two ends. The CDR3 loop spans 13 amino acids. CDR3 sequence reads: CASSSAGGQPQHF. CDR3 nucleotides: TGTGCCAGCAGCTCGGCGGGGGGCCAGCCCCAGCATTTT.